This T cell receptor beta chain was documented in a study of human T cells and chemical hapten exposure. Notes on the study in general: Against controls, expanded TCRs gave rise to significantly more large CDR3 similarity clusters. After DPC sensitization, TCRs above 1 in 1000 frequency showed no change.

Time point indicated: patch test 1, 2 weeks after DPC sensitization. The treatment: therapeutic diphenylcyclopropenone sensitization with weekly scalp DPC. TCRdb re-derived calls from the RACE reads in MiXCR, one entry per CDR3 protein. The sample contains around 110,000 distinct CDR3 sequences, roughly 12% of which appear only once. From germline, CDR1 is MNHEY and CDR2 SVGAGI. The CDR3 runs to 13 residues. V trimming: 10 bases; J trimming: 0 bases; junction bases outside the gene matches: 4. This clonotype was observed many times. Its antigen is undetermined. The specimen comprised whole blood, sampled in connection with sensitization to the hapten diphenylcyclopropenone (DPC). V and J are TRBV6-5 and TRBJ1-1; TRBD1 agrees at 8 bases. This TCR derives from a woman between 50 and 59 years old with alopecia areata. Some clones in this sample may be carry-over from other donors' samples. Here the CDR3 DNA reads TGTGCCACTAACAGGGGGATGAACACTGAAGCTTTCTTT. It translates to CATNRGMNTEAFF.